This record concerns one TCR beta chain sequence. Antigen specificity is unknown. This entry belongs to a study of beta chain features in type 1 diabetes. Whole-study findings and limits: Whether TCRB rearrangement is influenced by HLA type went unresolved here. VDJ junctions in type 1 diabetes patients carried more deletions and fewer insertions.

V lost 5 bases, J lost 0 bases, and 13 bases lay in between. Looked up from germline, CDR1 is PRHDT and CDR2 is FYEKMQ (reference sequence). The CDR3 extends over 15 amino acids. Since all of the isolated RNA was reverse transcribed, expressed TCRB transcripts were what got sequenced. Assay: immunoSEQ multiplex PCR; the TCRdb copy retains only in-frame clones and omits some. This table holds 400,000 to 500,000 clones, about 14% found once. The rearrangement links TRBV13 to TRBJ1-2; D remains unclear. This clonotype was obtained from a man aged 25 to 40 in good health. The specimen was naive CD4+ T cells from blood. The CDR3 protein is CASSPRPFSNYGYTF. The CDR3 DNA is TGTGCCAGCAGCCCTCGGCCCTTTTCTAACTATGGCTACACCTTC.